One TCR beta chain is described in this entry. The CDR3 contains 14 residues. Germline V lookup: CDR1 ENHRY, CDR2 SYGVKD. This record comes from a study of T-cell reconstitution after alpha-beta-depleted transplantation in children. Unique molecular identifiers were used to barcode this TCRbeta library. TCRdb re-derived calls from the PCR reads in MiXCR, one entry per CDR3 protein. Here the sample spans approximately 350,000 distinct CDR3 sequences, roughly 15% being singletons. The input for sequencing was PBMCs, taken from the stem cell graft. The chain joins TRBV10-3 to TRBJ2-1; 9 positions agree with TRBD2. This TCR was recovered from a human donor who donated a stem cell graft to a child with Fanconi anemia. The CDR3 DNA reads TGTGCTACAGGGCGGGGGGGCCCCGGGGATGAGCAGTTCTTC. Amino acid sequence: CATGRGGPGDEQFF.